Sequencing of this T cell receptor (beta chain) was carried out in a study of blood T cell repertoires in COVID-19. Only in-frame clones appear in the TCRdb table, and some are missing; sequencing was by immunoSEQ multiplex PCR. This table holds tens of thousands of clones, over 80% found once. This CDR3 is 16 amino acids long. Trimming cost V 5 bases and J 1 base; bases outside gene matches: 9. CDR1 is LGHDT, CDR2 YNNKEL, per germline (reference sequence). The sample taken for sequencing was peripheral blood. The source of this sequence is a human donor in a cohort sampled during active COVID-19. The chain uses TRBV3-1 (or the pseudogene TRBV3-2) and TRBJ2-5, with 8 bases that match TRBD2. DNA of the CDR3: TGTGCCAGCAGCGTCGGACTAGCCCCCCCCCAAGAGACCCAGTACTTC. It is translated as CASSVGLAPPQETQYF.